This TCR beta chain was captured by sequencing in a study of shared clonotypes between healthy human individuals. Study in general: Aged 18 to 49, the donors were two women and a few men.

Remarks on this clone: The antigen is unknown.

Here immunoSEQ multiplex PCR was the method, and the copy in TCRdb shows in-frame clones only, minus some. Of about 690,000 clones in the sample, less than 95% were seen once. General study points: Exclusively blood specimens were collected; tissue repertoires likely differ.

CDR1 is SGHNT and CDR2 is YYREEE in the germline V gene (reference sequence). V lost 3 bases and J lost 5; bases outside the gene matches: 7. The CDR3 loop spans 14 amino acids. The V call is TRBV5-4, the J call TRBJ1-2; 7 positions match TRBD1. Sequences were obtained from memory CD8+ T cells from PBMCs. Subset in this sample: CD45RO+ cells pooled with CCR7-negative TemRA cells. The sequence was obtained from a man between 18 and 35 years old in good health. Some clones in this sample may be carry-over from other donors' samples. CDR3 sequence reads: CASSSSEGAYGYTF. CDR3 nucleotide sequence: TGTGCCAGCAGCTCCTCCGAGGGGGCTTATGGCTACACCTTC.